This TCR beta chain originates from a study of siplizumab effects on memory and regulatory T cells. This clone was found a few times. Antigen: not known. Study-wide points: Unstimulated subsets accounted for the mapping of only a minor share of the clones that were alloreactive. Greater diversity than memory cells seemed evident in naive T cells, which also appeared to be major alloresponse contributors. Alloreactive sequences traceable to unstimulated CD4+ memory cells were significantly reduced by siplizumab. Proliferating Tregs' suppressive function in siplizumab cultures went unconfirmed.

The V gene end was trimmed by 2 bases and the J gene end by 8 bases; junction bases not matched to a gene: 9. The germline V gene encodes CDR1 MNHNY and CDR2 SVGAGI (reference sequence). The CDR3 runs to 14 residues. Data came from immunoSEQ multiplex PCR; TCRdb stores just in-frame clones and leaves some out. The sample records around 100,000 clones, around 90% being singletons. Sequenced input: non-Treg CD4+ T cells sorted from blood. The rearrangement joins TRBV6-6 to TRBJ2-7, with 7 nucleotides matching TRBD2. The receptor's source is a human donor in good health. The CDR3 loop reads CASSYGREMDKQYF. The CDR3 DNA follows: TGTGCCAGCAGTTACGGGCGGGAGATGGATAAGCAGTACTTC.